One T cell receptor (beta chain) is described in this entry. Its antigen is unknown. Germline CDR1 is SGHTA and CDR2 is FQGTGA. The CDR3 consists of 14 residues. Between the trimmed V and J ends, which lost 5 bases and 2 bases, there was a span of 11 bases. The sample is drawn from a study of CD8 T cells in ankylosing spondylitis. Study conclusions and caveats: A TCR beta motif of under ten highly homologous variants appeared characteristic of ankylosing spondylitis blood. It was reported that disease-linked clones were significantly enriched in matched ankylosing spondylitis synovial fluid.

TCRdb recomputed calls from the 5' RACE reads with MiXCR, one row per CDR3 protein. This table has about 240,000 distinct CDR3 sequences, around 10% appearing once. Sequences were obtained from blood, either unsorted or a sorted T cell fraction (not recorded which). The chain joins TRBV7-3 to TRBJ2-3; D is ambiguous. This clonotype was obtained from a male donor with ankylosing spondylitis or in good health (not recorded which). The CDR3 protein is CASSPGRVTDTQYF. CDR3 in DNA: TGTGCCAGCAGCCCCGGACGGGTCACAGATACGCAGTATTTT.